This T cell receptor (beta chain) was identified in a study of blood T cell repertoires in COVID-19. Background on the study: Researchers got acute and convalescent COVID-19 samples from the United States, Italy and Spain. The analysed material was cDNA or gDNA that came from T cells, B-cell-depleted T cells, or PBMCs.

Profiling relied on immunoSEQ multiplex PCR, and the TCRdb table lists in-frame clones only, not all of them. The table lists a few hundred thousand clones, around 89% of them singletons. Germline V gives CDR1 MGHDK, CDR2 SYGVNS. Trimming left V 5 bases short and J 4 bases short, with 12 bases between. The CDR3 loop spans 14 amino acids. Patients at the Seattle site were enrolled during active infection and followed longitudinally. The J gene is TRBJ1-5, the V gene TRBV25-1; D gene uncertain. The clonotype was recovered from a woman aged 45-65 years with COVID-19, enrolled during active disease. Material for sequencing was peripheral blood. CDR3 DNA: TGTGCCAGCAGTAATGTGCGGGGTAATCAGCCCCAGCATTTT. It is translated as CASSNVRGNQPQHF.